These T cell receptor beta chains were read from a single sample in a study of cytomegalovirus exposure and HLA in healthy donors. Using immunoSEQ multiplex PCR, the repertoire was profiled, and TCRdb retains in-frame clones only, with some absent. Of 120,000 or so clones listed, around 80% were seen once; the top ten hold around 9.9%. Specimen: PBMCs. The receptors here all came from a man younger than 40 in good health and CMV-seropositive. CDR3s include the opening cysteine and the closing phenylalanine or tryptophan.

J gene: TRBJ2-7; V gene: TRBV6-5; CDR3 protein: CASSWSSPARAYEQYF
J gene: TRBJ2-1; V gene: TRBV28; CDR3 protein: CASSLKQVYNEQFF
J gene: NA; V gene: TRBV27; CDR3 protein: CASGRQGTTYEQYF
J gene: TRBJ2-1; V gene: TRBV6-4; CDR3 protein: CASSARGGSGNEQFF
J gene: TRBJ2-1; V gene: TRBV9; CDR3 protein: CASSVGPSGTDGFF
J gene: TRBJ2-1; V gene: TRBV19; CDR3 protein: CASSIVGSNEQFF
J gene: TRBJ2-5; V gene: TRBV30; CDR3 protein: CAWSLGGETQYF
J gene: TRBJ2-5; V gene: TRBV19; CDR3 protein: CASSGASGVKETQYF
J gene: TRBJ2-7; V gene: TRBV6-1; CDR3 protein: CASSEVRPREQYF
J gene: TRBJ2-1; V gene: TRBV5-5; CDR3 protein: CASSLVGDWAAGASYNEQFF
J gene: TRBJ2-1; V gene: TRBV14; CDR3 protein: CASSQTGGQFF
J gene: TRBJ1-2; V gene: TRBV4-3; CDR3 protein: CASSQDSRGAGGYTF
J gene: TRBJ2-7; V gene: TRBV13; CDR3 protein: CASSPNDRGSYEQYF
J gene: TRBJ2-6; V gene: TRBV28; CDR3 protein: CASSFRTGALSGANVLTF
J gene: TRBJ1-5; V gene: TRBV9; CDR3 protein: CASSVGTGSNQPQHF
J gene: TRBJ1-5; V gene: TRBV29-1; CDR3 protein: CSVEEAGSNQPQHF
J gene: TRBJ2-4; V gene: TRBV6-1; CDR3 protein: CASRAPAKNIQYF
J gene: TRBJ2-7; V gene: TRBV28; CDR3 protein: CASSADRGEQYF
J gene: TRBJ2-5; V gene: TRBV5-4; CDR3 protein: CASSDRTSGTSRTQYF
J gene: TRBJ2-5; V gene: TRBV19; CDR3 protein: CASSIMPGAYQETQYF
J gene: TRBJ1-1; V gene: TRBV27; CDR3 protein: CASSLGGGTTEAFF
J gene: TRBJ2-7; V gene: TRBV4-1; CDR3 protein: CASSQGAASSYEQYF
J gene: TRBJ1-2; V gene: TRBV6-5; CDR3 protein: CASSYSKGAHNYGYTF
J gene: TRBJ2-5; V gene: TRBV11-1; CDR3 protein: CASGPRELLETQYF
J gene: TRBJ1-1; V gene: TRBV7-9; CDR3 protein: CASSYTRDRRFGGYTEAFF
J gene: TRBJ2-1; V gene: TRBV7-3; CDR3 protein: CASSSSSGRSYNEQFF
J gene: TRBJ1-5; V gene: TRBV7-2; CDR3 protein: CASSTDTDFNQPQHF
J gene: TRBJ1-5; V gene: TRBV5-1; CDR3 protein: CASSLFGEPGQPQHF
J gene: TRBJ1-4; V gene: TRBV7-8; CDR3 protein: CASRQGPTNEKLFF
J gene: TRBJ2-7; V gene: TRBV4-2; CDR3 protein: CASSQDVFYEQYF
J gene: TRBJ2-7; V gene: TRBV4-1; CDR3 protein: CASSHITDSYYEQYF
J gene: TRBJ2-1; V gene: TRBV6-6; CDR3 protein: CASSYGGALQDEQFF
J gene: TRBJ2-1; V gene: TRBV4-2; CDR3 protein: CASSQPAKYNEQFF
J gene: TRBJ2-7; V gene: TRBV11-3; CDR3 protein: CASSATGDEQYF
J gene: TRBJ2-1; V gene: TRBV29-1; CDR3 protein: CSVEGLAGLPYNEQFF
J gene: TRBJ2-3; V gene: TRBV27; CDR3 protein: CASSGGLAGPTDTQYF
J gene: TRBJ2-1; V gene: TRBV2; CDR3 protein: CATNPLAGEYNEQFF
J gene: TRBJ2-7; V gene: TRBV5-1; CDR3 protein: CASSLGDSLSYEQYF
J gene: TRBJ2-7; V gene: TRBV27; CDR3 protein: CASSFSRSYEQYF
J gene: TRBJ2-7; V gene: TRBV19; CDR3 protein: CASSPQALGARVGEQYF
J gene: TRBJ2-5; V gene: TRBV11-2; CDR3 protein: CASSNLTGYGTQYF
J gene: TRBJ2-7; V gene: TRBV9; CDR3 protein: CASSVGLAGSYEQYF